This TCR beta chain emerged from a study of early stage breast cancer tumors. Each tumor contributed about 17-55 mg of diced tissue. Germline lookup yields CDR1 SGHRS and CDR2 YFSETQ. The CDR3 spans 14 residues. V was shortened by 4 bases and J by 3 bases, with 11 bases between the two germline ends. Measured with immunoSEQ multiplex PCR; TCRdb has only the in-frame clones, and not every one. The sample gives 25,000 to 35,000 clones, under 60% of which show up once; more than 8% is in the top ten. The V gene is TRBV5-1, the J gene TRBJ2-1; perhaps D is TRBD1 or TRBD2 (5 bases each). Sequenced material: breast tumor tissue. The clonotype was recovered from a person aged 45-65 years with breast cancer. The CDR3 loop reads CASSLADSYNEQFF. CDR3 bases: TGCGCCAGCAGCCTAGCCGACAGCTACAATGAGCAGTTCTTC.